The clone carrying this T cell receptor beta chain appeared many times. These data belong to a study of T cells after yellow fever vaccination. Overall study results and limits: Subsequent booster samples again held most clones from primary vaccination (around 96% CD4, just under 90% CD8). FACS-sorted repertoires might harbor abundant contaminating clonotypes from the bulk population. Vaccine-responding clonotypes were almost all undetectable in sorted memory subsets on day 0.

The CDR3 has 12 residues. The germline gives CDR1 SGDLS, CDR2 YYNGEE. V was trimmed by 4 bases and J by 4 bases, leaving 9 bases between them. In making TCR cDNA, 5'RACE template switching added a universal primer site and UMIs to it. One entry per CDR3 protein, called by TCRdb with MiXCR from the 5' RACE reads. Seen here are tens of thousands of distinct CDR3 sequences, around 3.3% observed once, and the top ten hold approximately 0.94%. The origin of this receptor is a man between 18 and 29 years old who received the YFV17D yellow fever vaccine. V is TRBV9 and J is TRBJ2-7, with D maybe TRBD2 (6 bases). The input for sequencing was PBMCs, either bulk or a sorted T-cell subset (CD4+, CD8+, memory, or dextramer-sorted; not recorded which), taken about 41 days after the first yellow fever vaccination. CDR3 nucleotide sequence: TGTGCCAGCAGCCCTAGCGATTACGAGCAGTACTTC. It translates to CASSPSDYEQYF.